This TCR beta chain was recorded in a study of CXCR3-negative and CXCR3-positive naive CD8 T cells. The CDR3 spans 14 residues. Germline V lookup: CDR1 SNHLY, CDR2 FYNNEI. Comment on this clonotype: Antigen: not known.

Findings of the study overall: Memory CD8+ cells had much lower diversity, and both naive subsets had comparably high diversity. TRB CDR3 hydrophobicity was greater in CXCR3-positive naive cells than in CXCR3-negative naive cells.

Cells classed as naive CD8+ T cells were CD45RO-CCR7+CD27+CD95-. The TRB cDNA libraries were prepared by 5' RACE with UMI labels. Reanalyzing the 5' RACE reads, TCRdb keeps one entry per CDR3 protein, without DNA. This table holds about 5,500 distinct CDR3 sequences. The genes are TRBV2 and TRBJ2-7; TCRdb indicates TRBD1, and absent DNA this call remains unverified. Sample: naive CXCR3- CD8+ T cells from blood. Indicated subset: CD45RO-CCR7+CD27+CD95- naive CD8+ T cells lacking CXCR3 (TNR3-). The clonotype comes from a human donor in good health. Some clones in this sample may be carry-over from other donors' samples. The CDR3 here is CASSLTGGRYEQYF.